What follows are 2 T cell receptor beta chains derived from one specimen sequenced in a study of technical replicates of blood from a handful of donors. The protocol was immunoSEQ multiplex PCR, while the TCRdb copy is restricted to in-frame clones and leaves out a portion. The table lists approximately 95,000 clones, 85% to 95% of them singletons. Sequenced: T cells isolated from PBMCs. The receptor set was obtained from a human donor in good health.

The gene calls are TRBV30 and TRBJ2-5; 8 bases map to TRBD1. This CDR3 comprises 16 residues. V lost 2 bases, J lost 0 bases, and 8 bases stayed unmatched. Germline-derived CDR1 and CDR2 are GTSNPN and SVGIG (reference sequence). The CDR3 region is CAWSPLGTGDQETQYF. The CDR3 DNA follows: TGTGCCTGGAGTCCGTTGGGGACAGGAGACCAAGAGACCCAGTACTTC.

The chain links TRBV27 to TRBJ1-2; 10 positions match TRBD1. Germline CDR1 MNHEY, CDR2 SMNVEV (reference sequence). The V segment lost 8 bases and the J segment 6 bases; nucleotides outside the gene matches: 6. This CDR3 comprises 13 residues. The chain's CDR3 is CASRDRGSHGYTF. In DNA, the CDR3 is TGTGCCAGCCGGGACAGGGGAAGTCATGGCTACACCTTC.